These 32 T cell receptor beta chains originate from one sample sequenced in a study of early T cells in non-severe SARS-CoV-2 infection. TCRdb passed the 5' RACE reads through MiXCR, listing each CDR3 protein once. The table has about 64,000 distinct CDR3 sequences, roughly a sixth seen once; the top ten hold approximately 8.4%. The sample was whole blood, taken at baseline. The receptors come from an adult who was a healthcare worker with PCR-confirmed SARS-CoV-2 infection or an uninfected control (not recorded which).

This clonotype was found many times. The V call is TRBV19, the J call TRBJ1-5; D is unclear. Germline V gene lookup returns CDR1 LNHDA and CDR2 SQIVND (reference sequence). This CDR3 contains 12 residues. V lost 8 bases and J lost 1, with 6 bases in between. The CDR3 region has the DNA TGTGCCAGTCGTACGAGCAATCAGCCCCAGCATTTT. It codes for CASRTSNQPQHF.

This clonotype was recorded once. This rearrangement joins TRBV12-3 or TRBV12-4 to TRBJ1-1, with 9 positions matching TRBD1. With V trimmed by 6 bases and J by 2 bases, 4 bases remained unmatched. CDR3 length: 14 residues. The CDR3 nucleotides read TGTGCCAGCAGAGAGACAGGGGGAAACACTGAAGCTTTCTTT. Its protein product is CASRETGGNTEAFF.

A few counts support this clonotype. V gene TRBV7-8 combines with J gene TRBJ2-7; D unclear. CDR1 and CDR2 (germline): SGHVS, FQNEAQ. This CDR3 region has 12 residues. V was shortened by 3 bases and J by 4 bases, with 7 bases between the two germline ends. CDR3 sequence reads: CASSLSGYEQYF. The CDR3 region has the DNA TGTGCCAGCAGCTTGTCCGGTTACGAGCAGTACTTC.

This clonotype came up a few times. The V gene is TRBV27, the J gene TRBJ2-1; TRBD1 matches at 7 bases. This CDR3 has 16 amino acids. The trim removed 4 bases at V and 7 bases at J, leaving 13 bases unmatched. Germline V gene lookup returns CDR1 MNHEY and CDR2 SMNVEV (reference sequence). The CDR3 protein is CASSSSTGLAPNEQFF. The CDR3 nucleotides read TGTGCCAGCAGTTCGTCGACAGGGTTAGCACCTAATGAGCAGTTCTTC.

The gene calls are TRBV20-1 and TRBJ2-2; 8 bases are shared with TRBD1. The CDR3 has 14 residues. CDR1 and CDR2 (germline): DFQATT, SNEGSKA (reference sequence). Germline trimming cut 3 bases from V and 3 bases from J; bases unmatched to any gene: 3. The CDR3 here is CSARPGGYTGELFF. CDR3 in DNA: TGCAGTGCTAGGCCAGGGGGCTACACCGGGGAGCTGTTTTTT.

The table lists this clonotype with a few counts. This chain joins TRBV10-2 and TRBJ2-6, with D perhaps matching TRBD1 (6 bases). This CDR3 has 14 residues. CDR1 and CDR2 from the germline V gene are WSHSY and SAAADI. V was clipped by 6 bases and J by 4 bases, with 10 bases between them. As DNA, the CDR3 is TGCGCCAGCAGGAAAGGGACAGGGGCCAACGTCCTGACTTTC. Residues: CASRKGTGANVLTF.

The gene calls are TRBV5-6 and TRBJ1-1, with 11 bases that match TRBD1. Trimming took 4 bases from V and 7 from J; bases not matched to a gene: 6. The CDR3 spans 14 residues. The germline CDR1 and CDR2 sequences are SGHDT and YYEEEE. The CDR3 loop reads CASSRTGGVSEAFF. The CDR3 bases are TGTGCCAGCAGCCGGACAGGGGGCGTCAGTGAAGCTTTCTTT.

This clonotype occurred a few times. The chain couples TRBV27 to TRBJ2-5; either TRBD1 or TRBD2 may fit D (5 bases each). With 6 bases removed from V and 5 bases from J, the gap between germline ends came to 16 bases. Germline CDR1 is MNHEY and CDR2 is SMNVEV (reference sequence). This CDR3 is 14 amino acids long. The CDR3 sequence: CASRGPPRGETQYF. DNA of the CDR3: TGTGCCAGCAGGGGACCACCGAGGGGTGAGACCCAGTACTTC.

This clonotype was picked up a small number of times. The rearrangement uses TRBV20-1 and TRBJ1-4; D gene uncertain. CDR3 length: 15 residues. Between the trimmed V and J ends, which lost 3 bases and 7 bases, there was a span of 18 bases. CDR1 and CDR2 from the germline V gene are DFQATT and SNEGSKA (reference sequence). The CDR3 is CSASAGGLGSEKLFF. CDR3 in DNA: TGCAGTGCTAGTGCCGGTGGCCTAGGGAGTGAAAAACTGTTTTTT.

This clonotype was observed many times. The chain couples TRBV29-1 to TRBJ1-1, with D perhaps TRBD1 (6 bases). The CDR3 consists of 12 residues. The V gene's germline CDR1 is SQVTM and CDR2 ANQGSEA. The V end lost 0 bases, the J end lost 4 bases, and 6 bases lay between the germline ends. This CDR3 is CSVEEGATEAFF. The CDR3 DNA follows: TGCAGCGTTGAAGAGGGGGCCACTGAAGCTTTCTTT. Full variable domain (missing parts from reference TRBV29-1 and TRBJ1-1): SAVISQKPSRDICQRGTSLTIQCQVDSQVTMMFWYRQQPGQSLTLIATANQGSEATYESGFVIDKFPISRPNLTFSTLTVSNMSPEDSSIYLCSVEEGATEAFFGQGTRLTVV.

In the case of this clonotype: No conserved phenylalanine or tryptophan is present at the end of the CDR3, so a read error is the likely explanation. The chain uses TRBV27 and TRBJ2-7, with D possibly matching TRBD2 (5 bases). Germline loops: CDR1 MNHEY, CDR2 SMNVEV (reference sequence). Trimming shortened V by 3 bases and J by 3 bases, and 18 bases separated the two germline ends. The CDR3 length is 16 residues. The CDR3: CASSLNGLSFVYEQYL. CDR3 nucleotides: TGTGCCAGCAGTTTGAATGGACTTTCATTCGTCTACGAGCAGTACCTC.

The chain uses TRBV28 and TRBJ2-3; 8 bases are a match to TRBD2. The germline V gene encodes CDR1 MDHEN and CDR2 SYDVKM. The CDR3 is 15 amino acids. V lost 3 bases, J lost 1 base, and 3 bases stayed unmatched. CDR3 DNA: TGTGCCAGCAGTTTGGCGGGACTAGGCACAGATACGCAGTATTTT. The encoded protein is CASSLAGLGTDTQYF. The complete variable domain, with remaining parts taken from reference TRBV28 and TRBJ2-3, reads DVKVTQSSRYLVKRTGEKVFLECVQDMDHENMFWYRQDPGLGLRLIYFSYDVKMKEKGDIPEGYSVSREKKERFSLILESASTNQTSMYLCASSLAGLGTDTQYFGPGTRLTVL.

This rearrangement joins TRBV29-1 to TRBJ1-2; D gene unclear. The ends were cut back, 2 bases at V and 4 bases at J, with 14 bases in the middle. Germline CDR1 SQVTM, CDR2 ANQGSEA. The CDR3 spans 14 residues. CDR3 loop: CSVESGDSAYGYTF. DNA for the CDR3: TGCAGCGTTGAAAGCGGAGACTCCGCCTATGGCTACACCTTC.

The rearrangement links TRBV2 to TRBJ2-5; possibly TRBD2 for D (6 bases). V was cut by 1 base and J by 7 bases, with 16 bases left in between. Germline CDR1 reads SNHLY; CDR2 reads FYNNEI. The CDR3 consists of 15 residues. CDR3 loop: CASSEGRGQLLTQYF. In DNA form, the CDR3 reads TGTGCCAGCAGTGAAGGGAGGGGTCAACTACTGACCCAGTACTTC.

The chain employs TRBV28 and TRBJ2-7; D might be TRBD2 (6 bases). The germline V gene has CDR1 MDHEN and CDR2 SYDVKM. CDR3 length: 17 residues. V gave up 3 bases and J gave up 2 bases, with 20 bases separating them. The CDR3 DNA reads TGTGCCAGCAGTTTTTTAGCCGGGTCGGCGGGGCCCTACGAGCAGTACTTC. Amino acid sequence: CASSFLAGSAGPYEQYF.

This clonotype was observed at least ten times. The rearrangement uses TRBV20-1 and TRBJ2-5; 7 positions match TRBD1. The CDR3 contains 13 residues. V shed 5 bases, J shed 5 bases, and the junction held 8 bases outside the gene matches. CDR1 and CDR2 (germline): DFQATT, SNEGSKA (reference sequence). The CDR3 here is CSAPEGARETQYF. For the CDR3, the DNA is TGCAGTGCTCCCGAGGGGGCTCGTGAGACCCAGTACTTC.

This clonotype was seen only a few times. This chain joins TRBV19 and TRBJ2-3; 9 nucleotides align to TRBD1. CDR3 length equals 17 residues. V lost 2 bases, J lost 5 bases, and 11 bases stayed unmatched. The germline V gene encodes CDR1 LNHDA and CDR2 SQIVND (reference sequence). The CDR3 here is CASSILGTGSSRDTQYF. The CDR3 DNA reads TGTGCCAGTAGTATACTCGGGACAGGGTCCTCGCGAGATACGCAGTATTTT.

This clonotype is a singleton in its sample. The chain joins TRBV5-1 to TRBJ2-7; no clear D gene. Looked up from germline, CDR1 is SGHRS and CDR2 is YFSETQ. The CDR3 extends over 14 amino acids. V dropped 0 bases and J dropped 0 bases, with 7 bases sitting between them. In DNA, the CDR3 is TGCGCCAGCAGCTTGGTAGGAGACTCCTACGAGCAGTACTTC. Protein: CASSLVGDSYEQYF.

This clonotype was seen more than once but under ten times. This chain connects TRBV6-6 to TRBJ1-2; 12 nucleotides line up with TRBD1. Trimming cost V 2 bases and J 1 base; bases outside gene matches: 5. CDR1 and CDR2 (germline): MNHNY, SVGAGI (reference sequence). The CDR3 covers 17 residues. The CDR3 sequence: CASSYDGTGGFNYGYTF. The CDR3 DNA sequence: TGTGCCAGCAGTTACGATGGGACAGGGGGCTTTAACTATGGCTACACCTTC.

The chain joins TRBV11-2 to TRBJ2-1; TRBD2 is a possible D gene (6 bases). V lost 1 base, J lost 1 base, and 11 bases lay in between. The CDR3 has 16 residues. The germline V gene has CDR1 SGHAT and CDR2 FQNNGV. CDR3 loop: CASSLVHGRSYNEQFF. The CDR3 bases are TGTGCCAGCAGCTTAGTTCACGGGAGATCCTACAATGAGCAGTTCTTC.

This clonotype was counted at least ten times. The chain couples TRBV4-1 to TRBJ1-1; 10 bases are shared with TRBD1. The V gene's germline CDR1 is MGHRA and CDR2 YSYEKL. This CDR3 is 13 amino acids long. J lost 12 bases, V lost 3 bases, and 7 bases had no gene match. CDR3 sequence reads: CASSQGQGPPPFF. The CDR3 DNA follows: TGCGCCAGCAGCCAGGGACAGGGGCCTCCTCCTTTCTTT.

This clonotype was detected many times. DNA for the CDR3: TGTGCCAGCAGCTTGGGACTAGCGGGAGTGGAGGAGACCCAGTACTTC. Translation gives CASSLGLAGVEETQYF. V and J are TRBV5-4 and TRBJ2-5; TRBD2 matches at 12 bases. V lost 0 bases, J lost 5 bases, and 5 bases stayed unmatched. The CDR3 consists of 16 residues. CDR1 is SGHNT and CDR2 is YYREEE in the germline V gene (reference sequence).

The table lists this clonotype with a few counts. The rearrangement links TRBV2 to TRBJ1-4; D ambiguous. CDR1 and CDR2 from the germline V gene are SNHLY and FYNNEI. The length of the CDR3 is 11 residues. Trimming pared 4 bases from V and 7 bases from J, leaving 4 bases between. The CDR3 reads CASSASEKLFF. As DNA, the CDR3 is TGTGCCAGCAGTGCGTCTGAAAAACTGTTTTTT.

About this clonotype itself: This may be a read error: a much more frequent sequence differs by one nucleotide. The rearrangement uses TRBV7-2 and TRBJ2-1, with D maybe TRBD2 (6 bases). The ends were cut back, 0 bases at V and 16 bases at J, with 22 bases in the middle. Germline CDR1 reads SGHTA; CDR2 reads FQGNSA. The CDR3 consists of 15 residues. The CDR3 loop reads CASSLAFVSGPVQFF. The CDR3 DNA sequence: TGTGCCAGCAGCTTAGCCTTCGTGAGCGGGCCTGTGCAATTCTTC. Full variable domain (outside the CDR3, taken from reference TRBV7-2 and TRBJ2-1): GAGVSQSPSNKVTEKGKDVELRCDPISGHTALYWYRQSLGQGLEFLIYFQGNSAPDKSGLPSDRFSAERTGGSVSTLTIQRTQQEDSAVYLCASSLAFVSGPVQFFGPGTRLTVL.

This clonotype was seen a handful of times. The chain is built from TRBV20-1 and TRBJ2-1, with TRBD2 as a possible D gene (5 bases). The V end was cut by 7 bases, the J end by 9 bases, with 19 bases between. The germline gives CDR1 DFQATT, CDR2 SNEGSKA (reference sequence). The length of the CDR3 is 13 residues. DNA for the CDR3: TGCAGTGTTGGAGAGGGCGATATTGGTGAGCAGTTCTTC. This sequence encodes CSVGEGDIGEQFF.

This sequence joins TRBV29-1 and TRBJ1-1; D is undetermined. The CDR3 runs to 13 residues. Between the trimmed V and J ends, which lost 6 bases and 1 base, there was a span of 12 bases. Germline V lookup: CDR1 SQVTM, CDR2 ANQGSEA. The CDR3 region has the DNA TGCAGCGTGGGTGACGGTGAGAACACTGAAGCTTTCTTT. Protein sequence: CSVGDGENTEAFF. Supplemented by reference TRBV29-1 and TRBJ1-1, the full variable domain reads SAVISQKPSRDICQRGTSLTIQCQVDSQVTMMFWYRQQPGQSLTLIATANQGSEATYESGFVIDKFPISRPNLTFSTLTVSNMSPEDSSIYLCSVGDGENTEAFFGQGTRLTVV.

This chain's CDR3 is CASSTWDRDTEAFF. The CDR3 DNA reads TGTGCCAGCAGCACCTGGGACAGGGACACTGAAGCTTTCTTT. J is TRBJ1-1 and V is TRBV21-1; TRBD1 is the table's D call, not checked against the DNA. TRBV21-1 is a documented pseudogene. The CDR3 covers 14 residues.

This clonotype occurred a few times. The V call is TRBV5-4, the J call TRBJ2-5, with unresolved D. The CDR3 loop spans 15 amino acids. Trimming pared 1 base from V and 1 base from J, leaving 11 bases between. CDR1 is SGHNT, CDR2 YYREEE, per germline (reference sequence). The CDR3 spells CASSLFVSVQETQYF. CDR3 DNA: TGTGCCAGCAGCTTGTTCGTCAGTGTCCAAGAGACCCAGTACTTC.

The V gene is TRBV30, the J gene TRBJ2-1, with D possibly TRBD2 on 6 matching bases. Germline V CDR1 and CDR2: GTSNPN, SVGIG (reference sequence). The CDR3 sequence is 14 residues long. V shed 1 base and J shed 5 bases, with 12 bases lying between them. Written as DNA, the CDR3 is TGTGCCTGGAGTGCCTTCGGGGGAAACAATGAGCAGTTCTTC. This codes for CAWSAFGGNNEQFF.

This clonotype appeared a few times. The rearrangement uses TRBV29-1 and TRBJ2-7; D perhaps matches TRBD2 (6 bases). The CDR3 runs to 13 residues. Trimming pared 2 bases from V and 6 bases from J, leaving 14 bases between. CDR1 and CDR2 from the germline V gene are SQVTM and ANQGSEA. The CDR3 protein is CSVESAGRREQYF. The CDR3 coding sequence is TGCAGCGTTGAATCGGCAGGGAGGCGCGAGCAGTACTTC.

V gene TRBV10-3 combines with J gene TRBJ2-7; TRBD2 might be the D (6 bases). Per the germline V gene, CDR1 is ENHRY and CDR2 is SYGVKD. V lost 4 bases, J lost 7 bases, and 8 bases lay in between. This CDR3 comprises 11 residues. The CDR3 nucleotides are TGTGCCATCAGTGGGGACTGGGAGCAGTACTTC. Protein sequence: CAISGDWEQYF.

This clonotype was found a few times. V gene TRBV20-1 combines with J gene TRBJ2-3, with TRBD2 identical over 8 bases. With 2 bases clipped from V and 2 bases from J, the junction kept 3 bases outside the gene matches. The length of the CDR3 is 14 residues. Germline CDR1 reads DFQATT; CDR2 reads SNEGSKA (reference sequence). CDR3 sequence: CSARMRGDTDTQYF. DNA for the CDR3: TGCAGTGCTAGAATGCGGGGGGACACAGATACGCAGTATTTT.